The T cell receptor (beta chain) described here comes from a study of CD8+CD57+ T cells in acquired aplastic anemia. Whole-study context: Mean DNA quantity obtained from sorted CD4+ and CD8+ cells was 3 to 3.5 ug. Study-wide findings and caveats: Patients and controls had in common twenty-nine CD8+ CDR3 sequences.

Trimming left V 10 bases short and J 1 base short, with 16 bases between. Germline V CDR1 and CDR2: SGHVS, FNYEAQ. The CDR3 runs to 14 residues. Patients selected for sequencing had displayed CD8+CD57+ cell expansion by flow cytometry. Genomic DNA constituted the template upon which TCR beta VDJ and CDR3 profiling was performed. TCRdb re-derived calls from the reads in MiXCR, one entry per CDR3 protein. The data hold hundreds of thousands of distinct CDR3 sequences, with over 40% observed a single time. As concerns this clonotype: Its antigen is not known.

The receptor's source is a human donor with aplastic anemia. The V gene is TRBV7-6, the J gene TRBJ2-5; tentatively, D is TRBD2 (6 bases). Material: sorted CD4+, CD8+, or CD8+CD57+ T cells (not recorded which) from PBMCs. In DNA, the CDR3 is TGTGCCACCGAGGTGGGGGGTCCCCAAGAGACCCAGTACTTC. Translation gives CATEVGGPQETQYF.